The 9 T cell receptor beta chains below were found in one sample sequenced in a study of T cells in Graves' hyperthyroidism and ophthalmopathy. The CDR3 regions of TCR beta were amplified from RNA transcripts. TCR CDR3 underwent first-round RT-PCR with the HTBI primer set. TCRdb analysed the multiplex PCR reads with MiXCR anew, one entry per CDR3 protein. The sample records over 500,000 distinct CDR3 sequences, approximately 15% being singletons. The sample was blood. Receptors were obtained from a woman in her 40s with Graves' hyperthyroidism.

This clonotype was picked up one time. J is TRBJ2-3 and V is TRBV7-9, with 12 bases matching TRBD2. Germline V gives CDR1 SEHNR, CDR2 FQNEAQ (reference sequence). J gave up 0 bases and V 6 bases, and 7 bases lay outside the gene matches. The CDR3 length is 17 residues. The CDR3 spells CASRSGTSGYSTDTQYF. The DNA for the CDR3 is TGTGCCAGCAGATCCGGGACTAGCGGGTATAGCACAGATACGCAGTATTTT.

This clonotype was counted ten times or more. CDR3 sequence (DNA): TGCAGTGCCCTCTCGGACGGTATAAGCTCCTACGAGCAGTACTTC. Residues: CSALSDGISSYEQYF. The V and J genes are TRBV20-1 and TRBJ2-7; D is ambiguous. Germline V gives CDR1 DFQATT, CDR2 SNEGSKA (reference sequence). This CDR3 comprises 15 residues. The germline V and J ends were trimmed by 6 bases and 0 bases, with 18 bases remaining between them.

The table lists this clonotype with many counts. The chain combines TRBV30 with TRBJ2-5; D remains ambiguous. Trimming cost V 5 bases and J 5 bases, with 15 bases left between them. From germline, CDR1 is GTSNPN and CDR2 SVGIG (reference sequence). The CDR3 has 13 residues. Here the CDR3 reads CAWLAKVRETQYF. CDR3 bases: TGTGCCTGGCTTGCCAAGGTTCGGGAGACCCAGTACTTC.

This clonotype came up a few times. The chain links TRBV18 to TRBJ2-7; D gene uncertain. The CDR3 sequence is 17 residues long. The germline gives CDR1 KGHSH, CDR2 LQKENI. V lost 5 bases to trimming and J lost 9 bases, with 29 bases between them. This chain's CDR3 is CASSSLGPFDSGGVQYF. The DNA for the CDR3 is TGTGCCAGCTCATCACTCGGACCTTTCGACTCAGGTGGTGTGCAGTACTTC.

This clonotype was detected many times. This chain links TRBV12-3 or TRBV12-4 with TRBJ1-1, with D possibly being TRBD1 (5 bases). The CDR3 has 13 residues. V was shortened by 7 bases and J by 5 bases, with 14 bases between the two germline ends. CDR3 nucleotides: TGTGCCAGCACCCAGGGAGGATCTACTGAAGCTTTCTTT. Translation: CASTQGGSTEAFF.

This clonotype was counted a few times. This chain connects TRBV28 to TRBJ1-1, with D tentatively TRBD1 (5 bases). The germline V gene has CDR1 MDHEN and CDR2 SYDVKM. V lost 3 bases, J lost 7 bases, and 18 bases lay in between. CDR3 size: 15 residues. DNA for the CDR3: TGTGCCAGCAGTTTCCGGACGGGGGGAAACGATGAAGCTTTCTTT. This gives the protein CASSFRTGGNDEAFF.

As to this clonotype: A clone one base away is much larger, so this may be a read error. The CDR3 sequence: CASSLDVLQGARGYAF. In DNA, the CDR3 is TGTGCCAGCAGTTTAGATGTGCTACAGGGGGCCCGAGGCTACGCCTTC. The chain is built from TRBV28 and TRBJ1-2; 9 bases are a match to TRBD1. Germline V lookup: CDR1 MDHEN, CDR2 SYDVKM. The CDR3 contains 16 residues.

This clonotype occurred many times. V gene TRBV9 combines with J gene TRBJ2-1; 9 bases are a match to TRBD2. V lost 0 bases and J lost 5; bases outside the gene matches: 9. Germline CDR1 and CDR2: SGDLS and YYNGEE. CDR3 size: 17 residues. CDR3 DNA sequence: TGTGCCAGCAGCGTAGGGCAGCTAGCGGGATACAACAATGAGCAGTTCTTC. This sequence encodes CASSVGQLAGYNNEQFF.

This clonotype was seen more than once but under ten times. The V gene is TRBV5-1, the J gene TRBJ2-3, with TRBD2 identical over 7 bases. Trimming took 7 bases from V and 1 from J; bases not matched to a gene: 0. This CDR3 has 12 residues. Germline V gene data show CDR1 as SGHRS and CDR2 as YFSETQ. The CDR3 sequence: CASGRGTDTQYF. The CDR3 coding sequence is TGCGCCAGCGGGAGGGGCACAGATACGCAGTATTTT.